This TCR beta chain was captured in a study of CD8 T cells in Susac syndrome. Deletions cut 7 bases from V and 2 bases from J, with 11 bases between. The germline V gene has CDR1 SQVTM and CDR2 ANQGSEA. This CDR3 is built from 12 residues. An amount of RNA that ranged from roughly 0.5 to 1 ug was reverse transcribed with random hexamers. TCRdb analysed the immunoSEQ multiplex PCR reads with MiXCR anew, one entry per CDR3 protein. The sample includes roughly 250,000 distinct CDR3 sequences, 95% to 97% seen only once; the top ten take roughly 0.1%. This receptor was identified in a human donor with Susac syndrome. J is TRBJ2-5 and V is TRBV29-1; tentatively, D is TRBD2 (5 bases). Sequenced: CD4+ T cells from PBMCs. The CDR3 nucleotides read TGCAGCGCCGGGATGGGTCAAGAGACCCAGTACTTC. It yields the protein CSAGMGQETQYF. Based on the CDR3 plus reference TRBV29-1 and TRBJ2-5, the full variable domain is SAVISQKPSRDICQRGTSLTIQCQVDSQVTMMFWYRQQPGQSLTLIATANQGSEATYESGFVIDKFPISRPNLTFSTLTVSNMSPEDSSIYLCSAGMGQETQYFGPGTRLLVL.